The 11 T cell receptor beta chains presented below share a single source sample, sequenced in a study of vaccination effects on CD4 cells after COVID-19. Method: immunoSEQ multiplex PCR; TCRdb's copy keeps in-frame clones and lacks some. There are around 53,000 clones in the sample; about four fifths occur only once, and roughly 5.2% lies in the top ten. Investigators separated out CD4+ T cells once about 10 days of culture had passed. According to PCR results, the person was infected with SARS-CoV-2 between March and December 2020. Of the BNT162b2 and mRNA-1273 vaccines, participants received two doses of one or the other. Their antigens remain unidentified. The sample here was CD4+ T cells from PBMCs cultured without peptide, taken after COVID-19 vaccination. The receptors here all came from a human donor who had a prior SARS-CoV-2 infection.

The chain combines TRBV9 with TRBJ2-3; D gene uncertain. The CDR3 consists of 14 residues. Trimming pared 1 base from V and 0 bases from J, leaving 6 bases between. Looked up from germline, CDR1 is SGDLS and CDR2 is YYNGEE. CDR3 nucleotide sequence: TGTGCCAGCAGCGTAACCCCCAGCACAGATACGCAGTATTTT. This translates into CASSVTPSTDTQYF.

V and J are TRBV2 and TRBJ2-5; D is unresolved. This CDR3 spans 13 amino acids. Trimming took off 3 bases at V and 1 base at J, with 6 bases between the two ends. The germline CDR1 and CDR2 sequences are SNHLY and FYNNEI. The CDR3 sequence is CASSDVTQETQYF. The CDR3 DNA sequence: TGTGCCAGCAGTGACGTGACCCAAGAGACCCAGTACTTC. Filled out from reference TRBV2 and TRBJ2-5, the complete variable domain reads EPEVTQTPSHQVTQMGQEVILRCVPISNHLYFYWYRQILGQKVEFLVSFYNNEISEKSEIFDDQFSVERPDGSNFTLKIRSTKLEDSAMYFCASSDVTQETQYFGPGTRLLVL.

The rearrangement joins TRBV24-1 to TRBJ1-2; 9 nucleotides match TRBD1. Germline loops: CDR1 KGHDR, CDR2 SFDVKD. J gave up 2 bases and V 3 bases, and 6 bases lay outside the gene matches. The length of the CDR3 is 16 residues. CDR3 in DNA: TGTGCCACCAGTGATCCGAGACAGGGGGGGAACTATGGCTACACCTTC. Protein: CATSDPRQGGNYGYTF.

This clone was recorded a few times. The V and J genes are TRBV12-3 or TRBV12-4 and TRBJ1-1, with a tentative D call TRBD1 (6 bases). There are 13 residues in the CDR3. Trimming pared 10 bases from V and 6 bases from J, leaving 18 bases between. CDR3 residues: CATLQGNPSEAFF. The CDR3 nucleotides are TGTGCCACCCTCCAGGGGAACCCCTCTGAAGCTTTCTTT.

The chain joins TRBV24-1 to TRBJ2-3; no clear D gene. V lost 2 bases and J lost 0, with 11 bases in between. This CDR3 is 16 amino acids long. Germline V gives CDR1 KGHDR, CDR2 SFDVKD. The CDR3 loop reads CATSDSVLPSTDTQYF. CDR3 sequence (DNA): TGTGCCACCAGTGATTCAGTCCTGCCAAGCACAGATACGCAGTATTTT.

The V and J genes are TRBV12-3 or TRBV12-4 and TRBJ2-3; maybe TRBD1 (5 bases). The CDR3 consists of 13 residues. V was cut by 4 bases and J by 3 bases, with 8 bases left in between. The CDR3 loop is CASSWTRTDTQYF. CDR3 bases: TGTGCCAGCAGTTGGACACGGACAGATACGCAGTATTTT.

The chain employs TRBV11-3 and TRBJ2-7, with D unclear. V was pared by 2 bases and J by 4 bases, with 15 bases between. This CDR3 is built from 15 residues. Germline V gene sequence: CDR1 SGHNT, CDR2 YENEEA. The CDR3 region is CASSLFPGPRYEQYF. CDR3 bases: TGTGCCAGCAGCTTATTCCCAGGCCCCCGTTACGAGCAGTACTTC.

This clone was counted only a few times. The J gene is TRBJ1-1, the V gene TRBV6-5, with D possibly TRBD1 on 6 matching bases. Germline CDR1 MNHEY, CDR2 SVGAGI. The ends were cut back, 6 bases at V and 0 bases at J, with 11 bases in the middle. The CDR3 loop spans 14 amino acids. The CDR3 DNA reads TGTGCCAGCAGGGACAGTAACCTGAACACTGAAGCTTTCTTT. It yields the protein CASRDSNLNTEAFF.

The V and J genes are TRBV5-4 and TRBJ2-3; a weak D match, TRBD1 (5 bases). From germline, CDR1 is SGHNT and CDR2 YYREEE (reference sequence). This CDR3 has 16 residues. The V end lost 2 bases, the J end lost 0 bases, and 13 bases lay between the germline ends. The CDR3 coding sequence is TGTGCCAGCAGCTTCACCCCCGACAGTAGCACAGATACGCAGTATTTT. Its protein is CASSFTPDSSTDTQYF.

The chain is built from TRBV4-1 and TRBJ2-3, with D tentatively TRBD2 (6 bases). The CDR3 covers 19 residues. Germline V gene sequence: CDR1 MGHRA, CDR2 YSYEKL. V was clipped by 4 bases and J by 2 bases, with 25 bases between them. CDR3 sequence reads: CASSPSWPLAGRTTDTQYF. CDR3 sequence (DNA): TGCGCCAGCAGCCCCTCTTGGCCACTGGCGGGGAGAACCACAGATACGCAGTATTTT.

There are a few counts of this clone. The chain is built from TRBV30 and TRBJ1-2; D is perhaps TRBD1 (5 bases). The germline V gene encodes CDR1 GTSNPN and CDR2 SVGIG (reference sequence). V shed 5 bases and J shed 8 bases, with 15 bases lying between them. The CDR3 extends over 12 amino acids. CDR3: CAWGHRPWGYTF. DNA for the CDR3: TGTGCCTGGGGACACCGGCCCTGGGGCTACACCTTC.